These 14 T cell receptor beta chains were all obtained from the same sample, sequenced in a study of shared clonotypes between healthy human individuals. Method: immunoSEQ multiplex PCR; TCRdb's copy keeps in-frame clones and lacks some. The table has 900,000 to 1,200,000 clones, around 82% seen once. The material sequenced was memory CD4+ T cells from PBMCs. Subset reported: CD45RA-negative fraction. These TCRs come from a man younger than 35 in good health. Some clones in this sample may be carry-over from other donors' samples.

This clone was seen more than once but under ten times. The V gene is TRBV6-5, the J gene TRBJ2-7; D gene unclear. CDR1 is MNHEY and CDR2 is SVGAGI in the germline V gene. The CDR3 is made up of 12 amino acids. Deletions cut 5 bases from V and 5 bases from J, with 10 bases between. CDR3 DNA sequence: TGTGCCAGCAGTGCCCCTTACAACGAGCAGTACTTC. Translated: CASSAPYNEQYF.

This sequence joins TRBV4-1 and TRBJ2-1; a possible D gene is TRBD2 (5 bases). The length of the CDR3 is 13 residues. Germline V CDR1 and CDR2: MGHRA, YSYEKL. Trimming took 4 bases from V and 9 from J, leaving 13 bases between them. CDR3 nucleotide sequence: TGCGCCAGCAGCCGGGAGCTTCCGGGTGAGCAGTTCTTC. Translation gives CASSRELPGEQFF.

The chain recombines TRBV7-2 with TRBJ1-2; possible D gene TRBD1, 5 bases. The CDR3 spans 13 residues. CDR1 and CDR2 (germline): SGHTA, FQGNSA. The V end lost 2 bases, the J end lost 7 bases, and 11 bases lay between the germline ends. CDR3 sequence: CASSLWDGVGYTF. The CDR3 DNA sequence: TGTGCCAGCAGCTTATGGGACGGGGTTGGCTACACCTTC.

This clone was recorded a few times. The genes are TRBV5-1 and TRBJ2-5; possible D gene TRBD2, 6 bases. From germline, CDR1 is SGHRS and CDR2 YFSETQ. The CDR3 has 14 residues. The V and J ends lost 7 bases and 7 bases respectively, with 20 bases between them. DNA for the CDR3: TGCGCCAGCCAGGAGGGAGTGGGTTCGGGGACCCAGTACTTC. Encoded protein: CASQEGVGSGTQYF.

The CDR3 loop reads CASSFWGGYTF. CDR3 in DNA: TGTGCCAGCAGTTTCTGGGGTGGCTACACCTTC. The chain carries TRBV28 and TRBJ1-2, with unresolved D. Germline V lookup: CDR1 MDHEN, CDR2 SYDVKM. Trimming shortened V by 3 bases and J by 7 bases, and 6 bases separated the two germline ends. This CDR3 is built from 11 residues.

The gene calls are TRBV5-8 and TRBJ1-5, with 12 bases matching TRBD1. CDR3 length: 16 residues. Germline CDR1 and CDR2: SGHTS and YDEGEE. Losses at the gene ends were 4 bases for V and 4 bases for J; bases not matched to a gene: 6. This CDR3 reads CASSRDRGHQNQPQHF. In nucleotides, the CDR3 is TGTGCCAGCAGCCGGGACAGGGGGCACCAAAATCAGCCCCAGCATTTT.

In DNA form, the CDR3 reads TGTGCCAGTAGTTTCCAATTGAACACTGAAGCTTTCTTT. This sequence encodes CASSFQLNTEAFF. The rearrangement joins TRBV19 to TRBJ1-1; D not resolved. The V gene's germline CDR1 is LNHDA and CDR2 SQIVND (reference sequence). V was shortened by 5 bases and J by 0 bases, with 7 bases between the two germline ends. The CDR3 is made up of 13 amino acids.

The CDR3 sequence is CASAGQGVQPQHF. DNA of the CDR3: TGTGCCAGTGCGGGACAGGGCGTTCAGCCCCAGCATTTT. This chain uses TRBV6-1 with TRBJ1-5; 9 nucleotides align to TRBD1. The germline CDR1 and CDR2 sequences are MNHNS and SASEGT. This CDR3 contains 13 residues. V lost 9 bases and J lost 6; bases outside the gene matches: 6.

This clone was observed a handful of times. The chain joins TRBV5-1 to TRBJ2-3, with D possibly being TRBD2 (6 bases). The CDR3 is 14 amino acids. Germline V gene data show CDR1 as SGHRS and CDR2 as YFSETQ. The germline V and J ends were trimmed by 4 bases and 4 bases, with 13 bases remaining between them. The CDR3 here is CASSLDAGPDTQYF. The CDR3 region has the DNA TGCGCCAGCAGCCTGGACGCGGGACCAGATACGCAGTATTTT. The full variable domain, rest sourced from reference TRBV5-1 and TRBJ2-3, is KAGVTQTPRYLIKTRGQQVTLSCSPISGHRSVSWYQQTPGQGLQFLFEYFSETQRNKGNFPGRFSGRQFSNSRSEMNVSTLELGDSALYLCASSLDAGPDTQYFGPGTRLTVL.

The chain has TRBV11-2 and TRBJ1-2; D uncertain. V lost 0 bases, J lost 9 bases, and 14 bases lay in between. CDR1 and CDR2 (germline): SGHAT, FQNNGV. The CDR3 is made up of 14 amino acids. The CDR3 region is CASSLDLYSSSYTF. DNA for the CDR3: TGTGCCAGCAGCTTAGATCTCTACAGTTCTAGCTACACCTTC.

The V call is TRBV19, the J call TRBJ2-5; D gene uncertain. V lost 1 base and J 5 bases, leaving 8 bases between the germline ends. Germline lookup yields CDR1 LNHDA and CDR2 SQIVND (reference sequence). The CDR3 length is 13 residues. This chain's CDR3 is CASSIVRRETQYF. CDR3 DNA sequence: TGTGCCAGTAGTATAGTAAGGCGGGAGACCCAGTACTTC. Full variable domain (rest looked up from reference TRBV19 and TRBJ2-5): DGGITQSPKYLFRKEGQNVTLSCEQNLNHDAMYWYRQDPGQGLRLIYYSQIVNDFQKGDIAEGYSVSREKKESFPLTVTSAQKNPTAFYLCASSIVRRETQYFGPGTRLLVL.

J is TRBJ1-5 and V is TRBV6-4; possible D gene TRBD1, 5 bases. Germline loops: CDR1 MRHNA, CDR2 SNTAGT. CDR3 length equals 13 residues. Trimming removed 3 bases from V and 9 bases from J, with 12 bases in between. CDR3 amino acids: CASSDRRVWPQHF. The CDR3 DNA sequence: TGTGCCAGCAGTGATCGCAGGGTTTGGCCCCAGCATTTT.

V gene TRBV11-2 combines with J gene TRBJ2-5; TRBD2 matches at 7 bases. The CDR3 consists of 16 residues. V dropped 2 bases and J dropped 0; count of bases not matched to a gene: 6. Germline V gene lookup returns CDR1 SGHAT and CDR2 FQNNGV. The CDR3 DNA is TGTGCCAGCAGCTTAATGGCTAGCGGCTACCAAGAGACCCAGTACTTC. It encodes CASSLMASGYQETQYF. Filled out from reference TRBV11-2 and TRBJ2-5, the complete variable domain reads EAGVAQSPRYKIIEKRQSVAFWCNPISGHATLYWYQQILGQGPKLLIQFQNNGVVDDSQLPKDRFSAERLKGVDSTLKIQPAKLEDSAVYLCASSLMASGYQETQYFGPGTRLLVL.

This clone appeared once. The rearrangement uses TRBV11-2 and TRBJ1-1; 9 bases match TRBD1. J was trimmed by 9 bases and V by 5 bases; bases with no gene match: 10. This CDR3 is built from 14 residues. Germline CDR1 SGHAT, CDR2 FQNNGV. The chain's CDR3 is CASSATRTGAQAFF. In DNA form, the CDR3 reads TGTGCCAGCAGCGCCACTAGGACAGGGGCCCAAGCTTTCTTT.